These T cell receptor beta chains were read from a single sample in a study of shared clonotypes between healthy human individuals. Only in-frame clones appear in the TCRdb table, and some are missing; sequencing was by immunoSEQ multiplex PCR. Of hundreds of thousands of clones in the sample, roughly 96% are singletons; the top ten hold 0.11%. The sample was naive CD8+ T cells sorted from blood. The receptors were gathered from a woman in her thirties in good health. Each CDR3 is given with its conserved first and last residue. D genes are given only for firm matches. Expanded clones are given a class, and other clones once, few, many or no size at all.

j_gene | d_gene | v_gene | abundance | CDR3aa | CDR3nt
TRBJ2-4 | - | TRBV30 | - | CAWSGDIQYF | TGTGCCTGGAGCGGGGACATTCAGTACTTC
TRBJ2-7 | TRBD1 | TRBV4-1 | - | CASSQPGTDYEQYF | TGCGCCAGCAGCCAACCCGGGACAGACTACGAGCAGTACTTC
TRBJ2-7 | TRBD2 | TRBV2 | - | CASSESPSSGGYEQYF | TGTGCCAGCAGTGAAAGCCCTTCTAGCGGAGGATACGAGCAGTACTTC
TRBJ2-3 | TRBD2 | TRBV27 | - | CASRPRLAGVQDTQYF | TGTGCCAGCAGGCCCCGGCTAGCGGGAGTTCAAGATACGCAGTATTTT
TRBJ2-7 | - | TRBV29-1 | - | CSVHDSYEQYF | TGCAGCGTTCACGATTCCTACGAGCAGTACTTC
TRBJ2-3 | - | TRBV4-2 | once | CASSQLGTDTQYF | TGTGCCAGCAGCCAATTGGGCACAGATACGCAGTATTTT
TRBJ2-3 | - | TRBV11-2 | - | CASSLGGYHGYDTQYF | TGTGCCAGCAGCTTAGGGGGGTACCATGGCTACGATACGCAGTATTTT
TRBJ2-7 | - | TRBV28 | - | CASSHLAPEQYF | TGTGCCAGCAGTCACTTGGCCCCTGAGCAGTACTTC
TRBJ2-3 | - | TRBV19 | - | CASGFVTDTQYF | TGTGCCAGTGGCTTTGTCACGGATACGCAGTATTTT
TRBJ1-2 | - | TRBV5-8 | - | CATFGYTF | TGTGCCACTTTCGGCTACACCTTC
TRBJ2-3 | - | TRBV7-9 | - | CASSPFRLHDTQYF | TGTGCCAGCAGCCCCTTCCGCCTCCATGATACGCAGTATTTT
TRBJ1-1 | TRBD1 | TRBV27 | once | CASSSGGGTLNTEAFF | TGTGCCAGCAGTTCAGGGGGGGGGACATTGAACACTGAAGCTTTCTTT
TRBJ1-5 | - | TRBV28 | - | CASSPVEGSQPQHF | TGTGCCAGCAGTCCGGTTGAGGGGAGTCAGCCCCAGCATTTT
TRBJ2-7 | TRBD2 | TRBV5-1 | - | CASSWVTGTSGLSSYEQYF | TGCGCCAGCAGCTGGGTCACAGGGACTAGCGGATTGTCCTCCTACGAGCAGTACTTC
TRBJ2-4 | - | TRBV27 | - | CASSPVRVEQNIQYF | TGTGCCAGCAGTCCCGTGAGGGTGGAACAAAACATTCAGTACTTC
TRBJ2-7 | - | TRBV4-1 | - | CASSQSLRLGDYEQYF | TGCGCCAGCAGCCAATCCTTGCGCCTAGGGGACTACGAGCAGTACTTC
TRBJ1-2 | - | TRBV6-1 | once | CASSEYKPTYGYTF | TGTGCCAGCAGTGAATATAAACCGACCTATGGCTACACCTTC
TRBJ2-3 | TRBD1 | TRBV27 | - | CASGPGTGTDTQYF | TGTGCCAGCGGCCCCGGGACAGGCACAGATACGCAGTATTTT
TRBJ2-1 | TRBD1 | TRBV12-5 | - | CASGNTGTGGNEQFF | TGTGCTAGTGGTAACACCGGGACAGGGGGCAATGAGCAGTTCTTC
TRBJ2-5 | - | TRBV11-2 | - | CASSPSGYQNQETQYF | TGTGCCAGCAGCCCAAGTGGGTACCAAAACCAAGAGACCCAGTACTTC
TRBJ2-7 | - | TRBV23-1 | - | CASSQYPSVHEQYF | TGCGCCAGCAGTCAATATCCTAGCGTCCACGAGCAGTACTTC
TRBJ2-7 | TRBD2 | TRBV11-2 | - | CASSPRTSGMIYEQYF | TGTGCCAGCAGCCCAAGGACTAGCGGGATGATCTACGAGCAGTACTTC
TRBJ2-1 | - | TRBV15 | - | CATSRDRFGGLEQFF | TGTGCCACCAGCAGAGATAGGTTCGGAGGGCTTGAGCAGTTCTTC
TRBJ2-7 | - | TRBV2 | - | CASSELPNPYEQYF | TGTGCCAGCAGTGAACTCCCCAACCCATACGAGCAGTACTTC
TRBJ2-7 | TRBD2 | TRBV4-1 | - | CASSQDRTSGIEQYF | TGCGCCAGCAGCCAAGATAGGACTAGCGGGATCGAGCAGTACTTC
TRBJ2-7 | - | TRBV20-1 | - | CSATQGYEQYF | TGCAGTGCTACCCAGGGCTACGAGCAGTACTTC
TRBJ1-5 | TRBD1 | TRBV27 | - | CASSLTGVRQPQHF | TGTGCCAGCAGTTTAACAGGGGTCCGGCAGCCCCAGCATTTT
TRBJ2-3 | TRBD2 | TRBV29-1 | - | CSVAGGRVSDTQYF | TGCAGCGTTGCTGGGGGGAGGGTGTCGGATACGCAGTATTTT
TRBJ2-7 | TRBD2 | TRBV7-8 | - | CASSGGVAGFEQYF | TGTGCCAGCAGCGGGGGGGTAGCGGGATTCGAGCAGTACTTC
TRBJ2-5 | TRBD2 | TRBV2 | - | CASRGLAPGEQYF | TGTGCCAGCAGAGGACTAGCTCCGGGGGAGCAGTACTTC
TRBJ2-1 | TRBD2 | TRBV29-1 | - | CSVNLAGGDHNEQFF | TGCAGCGTCAATCTAGCGGGAGGCGATCACAATGAGCAGTTCTTC
TRBJ2-5 | - | TRBV28 | - | CASSLATLLQETQYF | TGTGCCAGCAGTTTGGCCACCCTTCTGCAAGAGACCCAGTACTTC
TRBJ1-1 | - | TRBV6-5 | - | CASSYGGAGEAFF | TGTGCCAGCAGTTACGGGGGGGCAGGTGAAGCTTTCTTT
TRBJ1-5 | - | TRBV5-6 | - | CASTWGTGMNQPQHF | TGTGCCAGCACCTGGGGAACAGGCATGAATCAGCCCCAGCATTTT
TRBJ2-7 | TRBD1 | TRBV15 | once | CATTAGTGETSSYEQYF | TGTGCCACCACCGCGGGGACAGGGGAAACCTCCTCCTACGAGCAGTACTTC
TRBJ2-1 | - | TRBV27 | - | CASSLSPGSYNEQFF | TGTGCCAGCAGTTTATCACCGGGCTCCTACAATGAGCAGTTCTTC
TRBJ2-7 | - | TRBV28 | - | CASSFQRAEQYF | TGTGCCAGCAGTTTCCAGCGGGCCGAGCAGTACTTC
TRBJ2-6 | TRBD1 | TRBV19 | - | CASRGQSGSGANVLTF | TGTGCCAGTAGGGGACAGTCGGGCTCTGGGGCCAACGTCCTGACTTTC
TRBJ2-7 | - | TRBV27 | - | CASSSLHGTPGGQYF | TGTGCCAGCAGTTCTCTTCACGGGACCCCCGGCGGGCAGTACTTC
TRBJ2-1 | - | TRBV6-5 | - | CASSAGTSLYNEQFF | TGTGCCAGCAGTGCGGGGACTTCTCTTTACAATGAGCAGTTCTTC
TRBJ1-5 | - | TRBV28 | - | CASKGRRGSNQPQHF | TGTGCCAGCAAAGGAAGAAGGGGGAGCAATCAGCCCCAGCATTTT
TRBJ2-6 | - | TRBV6-1 | - | CASSDRQSGANVLTF | TGTGCCAGCAGTGATCGCCAGTCTGGGGCCAACGTCCTGACTTTC
TRBJ2-2 | - | TRBV29-1 | - | CSVEDRAETGELFF | TGCAGCGTTGAAGATAGGGCCGAGACCGGGGAGCTGTTTTTT
TRBJ1-6 | TRBD1 | TRBV30 | - | CAWSGQGARYNSPLHF | TGTGCCTGGAGTGGACAGGGGGCGCGGTATAATTCACCCCTCCACTTT
TRBJ1-3 | - | TRBV7-9 | - | CASSSYRVSGNTIYF | TGTGCCAGCAGCTCCTACAGGGTCTCTGGAAACACCATATATTTT
TRBJ1-5 | - | TRBV9 | - | CASSAQGDNQPQHF | TGTGCCAGCAGCGCACAGGGTGATAATCAGCCCCAGCATTTT
TRBJ1-6 | TRBD1 | TRBV6-5 | once | CASSQGGNSPLHF | TGTGCCAGCTCACAGGGGGGCAATTCACCCCTCCACTTT
TRBJ2-1 | - | TRBV6-6 | once | CASSPLASDNEQFF | TGTGCCAGCAGTCCACTAGCTAGCGACAATGAGCAGTTCTTC
TRBJ2-1 | - | TRBV19 | - | CASSIGVASYNEQFF | TGTGCCAGTAGTATCGGGGTAGCCTCCTACAATGAGCAGTTCTTC
TRBJ2-7 | - | TRBV5-4 | - | CASSLGGGEQYF | TGTGCCAGCAGCTTGGGAGGGGGCGAGCAGTACTTC
TRBJ2-5 | TRBD2 | TRBV5-6 | - | CASSLGTSGSVRETQYF | TGTGCCAGCAGCTTGGGGACTAGCGGGAGCGTCAGGGAGACCCAGTACTTC
TRBJ2-1 | - | TRBV27 | - | CASSPYRRGNEQFF | TGTGCCAGCAGTCCATATAGACGAGGCAATGAGCAGTTCTTC
TRBJ2-7 | - | TRBV13 | - | CASSLAWEAPHFSYF | TGTGCCAGCAGCTTAGCGTGGGAGGCCCCCCACTTCTCGTACTTC
TRBJ1-2 | - | TRBV25-1 | - | CASSESDRVYGYTF | TGTGCCAGCAGTGAATCCGACAGAGTTTATGGCTACACCTTC
TRBJ2-7 | TRBD2 | TRBV30 | - | CAWSLASGNEQYF | TGTGCCTGGAGTTTGGCTAGCGGGAACGAGCAGTACTTC